The T cell receptor (beta chain) under discussion was sequenced for a study of blood T cell repertoires in COVID-19. Study-level background: Samples came from the United States, Italy and Spain, spanning acute and convalescent COVID-19. PBMCs, B-cell-depleted T cells, or T cells were the source of the cDNA or gDNA that made up the material.

V dropped 1 base and J dropped 8 bases, with 17 bases sitting between them. The CDR3 has 15 amino acids. The germline V gene has CDR1 SEHNR and CDR2 FQNEAQ (reference sequence). Authors' processing steps: Reference gene primer amplification yielded estimated nucleated cell counts. TCRdb keeps only in-frame clones here, not all; method: immunoSEQ multiplex PCR. That table supplies the V and J calls and clone size; D and trimming were determined from the DNA. The sample holds approximately 100,000 clones, 87% seen once. The sequencing sample was made of peripheral blood. This receptor was taken from a woman in her thirties with acute or convalescent COVID-19. The chain carries TRBV7-9 and TRBJ1-2; D is perhaps TRBD1 (5 bases). The CDR3: CASSLVRGARAGYTF. For the CDR3, the DNA is TGTGCCAGCAGCTTAGTGCGCGGGGCGAGGGCAGGCTACACCTTC.